One sample yielded the 30 T cell receptor beta chains listed below, sequenced in a study of CD8+ T cells in alopecia areata. Extracted from the samples, RNA was reverse transcribed into cDNA to serve as the sequencing template. Libraries were prepared by immunoSEQ multiplex PCR; TCRdb keeps only in-frame clonotypes and omits some of them. The sample includes fewer than 250,000 clones, roughly two fifths of them seen just once. Treatment described: oral pan-JAK inhibitor, 5-10 mg twice daily. The source material was CD4+ T cells sorted from blood, sampled between weeks 36 and 40, from a patient treated with tofacitinib. These receptors were collected from a human donor with alopecia areata.

J is TRBJ2-5 and V is TRBV18, with D possibly matching TRBD2 (6 bases). Per germline, CDR1 KGHSH and CDR2 LQKENI. CDR3 length equals 14 residues. Deletions cut 4 bases from V and 1 base from J, with 10 bases between. This CDR3 is CASSLRGIQETQYF. CDR3 DNA sequence: TGTGCCAGCTCACTACGGGGGATCCAAGAGACCCAGTACTTC. Supplemented by reference TRBV18 and TRBJ2-5, the full variable domain reads NAGVMQNPRHLVRRRGQEARLRCSPMKGHSHVYWYRQLPEEGLKFMVYLQKENIIDESGMPKERFSAEFPKEGPSILRIQQVVRGDSAAYFCASSLRGIQETQYFGPGTRLLVL.

The V gene is TRBV20-1, the J gene TRBJ2-1; D is ambiguous. This CDR3 has 10 amino acids. The germline V and J ends were trimmed by 7 bases and 3 bases, with 4 bases remaining between them. CDR1 and CDR2 from the germline V gene are DFQATT and SNEGSKA (reference sequence). The CDR3 reads CSGDYNEQFF. In DNA form, the CDR3 reads TGCAGTGGGGACTACAATGAGCAGTTCTTC.

The gene calls are TRBV15 and TRBJ2-5; TRBD2 matches 9 bases. From germline, CDR1 is LNHNV and CDR2 YYDKDF (reference sequence). The CDR3 covers 13 residues. V dropped 2 bases and J dropped 5; count of bases not matched to a gene: 0. CDR3: CATSRLAGETQYF. DNA of the CDR3: TGTGCCACCAGCAGACTAGCGGGGGAGACCCAGTACTTC.

In its sample, this clone was seen a few times. V usage is TRBV10-2 and J usage is TRBJ2-7, with D maybe TRBD1 (6 bases). The CDR3 consists of 17 residues. Germline values: CDR1 WSHSY, CDR2 SAAADI. V lost 6 bases, J lost 4 bases, and 25 bases lay in between. As DNA, the CDR3 is TGCGCCAGCAGCGAGCCCCGCCTAACAGGGAACCGGTACGAGCAGTACTTC. The encoded protein is CASSEPRLTGNRYEQYF.

J is TRBJ2-7 and V is TRBV6-5; perhaps TRBD1 as D (6 bases). The CDR3 is 14 residues long. The V and J ends lost 4 bases and 3 bases respectively, with 13 bases between them. Germline V CDR1 and CDR2: MNHEY, SVGAGI. Here the CDR3 reads CASSSGVPRYEQYF. The DNA of the CDR3 is TGTGCCAGCAGTTCAGGGGTCCCCCGCTACGAGCAGTACTTC.

This clone came up a few times. The chain has TRBV7-2 and TRBJ2-2; D perhaps matches TRBD2 (6 bases). The CDR3 contains 14 residues. The V gene's germline CDR1 is SGHTA and CDR2 FQGNSA. Trimming took 11 bases from V and 4 from J, leaving 17 bases between them. The CDR3 DNA follows: TGTGCCTTTCGGTTCCGGGGGAGCACCGGGGAGCTGTTTTTT. This translates into CAFRFRGSTGELFF.

This clone was found once. This chain connects TRBV4-3 to TRBJ2-5; D possibly corresponds to TRBD1 (5 bases). The CDR3 has 16 amino acids. The germline V gene encodes CDR1 LGHNA and CDR2 YSLEER. V dropped 2 bases and J dropped 2 bases, with 15 bases sitting between them. CDR3 sequence: CASSQTFRQSQETQYF. The CDR3, as DNA: TGCGCCAGCAGCCAAACCTTCCGACAGTCTCAAGAGACCCAGTACTTC.

At least ten counts were recorded for this clone. The chain has TRBV19 and TRBJ2-1, with 10 bases fitting TRBD2. The length of the CDR3 is 14 residues. The trim removed 6 bases at V and 4 bases at J, leaving 3 bases unmatched. Germline values: CDR1 LNHDA, CDR2 SQIVND (reference sequence). The CDR3 sequence is CASRRTSGYNEQFF. The DNA of the CDR3 is TGTGCCAGTAGGAGGACTAGCGGTTACAATGAGCAGTTCTTC.

The chain joins TRBV9 to TRBJ1-1; 9 bases map to TRBD1. The CDR3 covers 14 residues. V lost 0 bases, J lost 5 bases, and 2 bases stayed unmatched. CDR1 and CDR2 from the germline V gene are SGDLS and YYNGEE. Written as DNA, the CDR3 is TGTGCCAGCAGCGTAGGACAGGGGGTGACTGAAGCTTTCTTT. Translating it yields CASSVGQGVTEAFF. The full variable domain, completed using reference TRBV9 and TRBJ1-1, is DSGVTQTPKHLITATGQRVTLRCSPRSGDLSVYWYQQSLDQGLQFLIQYYNGEERAKGNILERFSAQQFPDLHSELNLSSLELGDSALYFCASSVGQGVTEAFFGQGTRLTVV.

Comment on this clone: This sample also contains other DNA sequences that code for the same CDR3. The V gene is TRBV15, the J gene TRBJ2-7; no definite D call. This CDR3 is built from 13 residues. In germline, CDR1 is LNHNV, CDR2 YYDKDF (reference sequence). Trimming removed 0 bases at V and 4 bases at J, with 7 bases between. This CDR3 reads CATSRDRGYEQYF. The DNA for the CDR3 is TGTGCCACCAGCAGAGATCGAGGTTACGAGCAGTACTTC. Using reference TRBV15 and TRBJ2-7 for the parts outside the CDR3, the full variable domain is DAMVIQNPRYQVTQFGKPVTLSCSQTLNHNVMYWYQQKSSQAPKLLFHYYDKDFNNEADTPDNFQSRRPNTSFCFLDIRSPGLGDTAMYLCATSRDRGYEQYFGPGTRLTVT.

The gene calls are TRBV2 and TRBJ2-5; D may be TRBD2 (5 bases). The CDR3 runs 16 residues. Germline lookup yields CDR1 SNHLY and CDR2 FYNNEI. V was clipped by 1 base and J by 2 bases, with 14 bases between them. CDR3 residues: CASSEGVAPSQETQYF. The DNA for the CDR3 is TGTGCCAGCAGTGAAGGGGTAGCGCCATCTCAAGAGACCCAGTACTTC.

This rearrangement joins TRBV29-1 to TRBJ2-5; a weak D match, TRBD2 (6 bases). The V gene lost 7 bases and the J gene lost 5 bases, with 14 bases spanning the gap. The germline V gene encodes CDR1 SQVTM and CDR2 ANQGSEA. CDR3 length equals 12 residues. The CDR3 coding sequence is TGCAGCGCTCTAGCGCCCCGGGAGACCCAGTACTTC. Amino acids: CSALAPRETQYF.

The V gene is TRBV11-2, the J gene TRBJ2-2, with D uncertain. Germline V gene lookup returns CDR1 SGHAT and CDR2 FQNNGV. The CDR3 consists of 14 residues. Trimming took 4 bases from V and 4 from J, leaving 10 bases between them. The CDR3 spells CASSSVQSTGELFF. The CDR3 nucleotides are TGTGCCAGCAGCTCGGTACAGAGCACCGGGGAGCTGTTTTTT.

This chain links TRBV20-1 with TRBJ1-1; D is unclear. The germline V and J ends were trimmed by 3 bases and 4 bases, with 6 bases remaining between them. Germline CDR1 and CDR2: DFQATT and SNEGSKA (reference sequence). This CDR3 region has 11 residues. The CDR3 loop reads CSASPVTEAFF. The CDR3 bases are TGCAGTGCTAGCCCAGTCACTGAAGCTTTCTTT.

The chain uses TRBV5-1 and TRBJ2-7; D uncertain. CDR1 and CDR2 from the germline V gene are SGHRS and YFSETQ. V lost 4 bases, J lost 1 base, and 12 bases lay in between. The CDR3 covers 14 residues. In DNA form, the CDR3 reads TGCGCCAGCAGCCCAAACCGGGCATCCTACGAGCAGTACTTC. It specifies CASSPNRASYEQYF.

This clone occurred a few times. The V call is TRBV6-5, the J call TRBJ2-5, with D perhaps matching TRBD2 (5 bases). This CDR3 is built from 14 residues. Trimming left V 1 base short and J 4 bases short, with 10 bases between. Germline loops: CDR1 MNHEY, CDR2 SVGAGI. The CDR3 region has the DNA TGTGCCAGCAGTTACTACGGAAGCGGAGAGACCCAGTACTTC. Translation gives CASSYYGSGETQYF.

This chain uses TRBV7-9 with TRBJ2-3, with TRBD2 matching 9 bases. J was trimmed by 7 bases and V by 4 bases; bases with no gene match: 9. The CDR3 totals 15 residues. Germline-derived CDR1 and CDR2 are SEHNR and FQNEAQ (reference sequence). The CDR3: CASSSDSGRPYTQYF. The CDR3 nucleotides read TGTGCCAGCAGCTCTGATAGCGGGAGACCCTATACGCAGTATTTT. Variable domain in full (rest from reference TRBV7-9 and TRBJ2-3): DTGVSQNPRHKITKRGQNVTFRCDPISEHNRLYWYRQTLGQGPEFLTYFQNEAQLEKSRLLSDRFSAERPKGSFSTLEIQRTEQGDSAMYLCASSSDSGRPYTQYFGPGTRLTVL.

The chain links TRBV7-2 to TRBJ1-1; D not resolved. V was pared by 6 bases and J by 0 bases, with 14 bases between. CDR1 is SGHTA and CDR2 is FQGNSA in the germline V gene. This CDR3 is 15 amino acids long. As DNA, the CDR3 is TGTGCCAGCAGGCCTAAACGGGCGCTGAACACTGAAGCTTTCTTT. It yields the protein CASRPKRALNTEAFF.

As for this clone: Other DNA sequences in this specimen translate into the identical CDR3. The chain is built from TRBV5-1 and TRBJ2-2; the D gene is possibly TRBD1 (6 bases). Germline-derived CDR1 and CDR2 are SGHRS and YFSETQ. The CDR3 runs to 13 residues. V was cut by 2 bases and J by 4 bases, with 6 bases left in between. CDR3 protein: CASSLQGTGELFF. In DNA form, the CDR3 reads TGCGCCAGCAGCTTACAGGGCACCGGGGAGCTGTTTTTT.

A few counts support this clone. V and J are TRBV7-2 and TRBJ2-3; D is undetermined. CDR1 and CDR2 from the germline V gene are SGHTA and FQGNSA. There are 13 residues in the CDR3. Trimming took off 5 bases at V and 2 bases at J, with 8 bases between the two ends. This CDR3 reads CASSAQITDTQYF. The CDR3 bases are TGTGCCAGCAGCGCCCAGATCACAGATACGCAGTATTTT.

The chain combines TRBV4-1 with TRBJ2-7; D might be TRBD1 (5 bases). Trimming took 0 bases from V and 2 from J, leaving 8 bases between them. Looked up from germline, CDR1 is MGHRA and CDR2 is YSYEKL. The CDR3 length is 14 residues. CDR3 in amino acids: CASSQDHRTYEQYF. The CDR3, as DNA: TGCGCCAGCAGCCAAGATCACAGGACCTACGAGCAGTACTTC.

The CDR3 sequence: CASRAGTTYEQYF. CDR3 DNA: TGTGCCAGCAGGGCAGGGACCACCTACGAGCAGTACTTC. The genes are TRBV25-1 and TRBJ2-7, with D perhaps matching TRBD1 or TRBD2 (5 bases each). CDR3 size: 13 residues. Germline loops: CDR1 MGHDK, CDR2 SYGVNS. The V and J ends lost 6 bases and 2 bases respectively, with 11 bases between them.

The chain joins TRBV4-2 to TRBJ1-2; no firm D call. The CDR3 consists of 16 residues. V lost 0 bases and J 4 bases, leaving 15 bases between the germline ends. The germline V gene encodes CDR1 LGHNA and CDR2 YNFKEQ. In nucleotides, the CDR3 is TGTGCCAGCAGCCAAGATCTCGGTGCAGGAAGCTATGGCTACACCTTC. Protein: CASSQDLGAGSYGYTF.

This clone was counted between two and nine times. The V gene is TRBV28, the J gene TRBJ2-6, with D uncertain. Germline V gene sequence: CDR1 MDHEN, CDR2 SYDVKM. Trimming removed 7 bases from V and 2 bases from J, with 0 bases in between. CDR3 length: 11 amino acids. The CDR3 region has the DNA TGTGCCAGCACTGGGGCCAACGTCCTGACTTTC. Amino acids: CASTGANVLTF.

This clone has more than one count but fewer than ten. V and J are TRBV4-1 and TRBJ1-2; 8 nucleotides match TRBD1. Germline V gives CDR1 MGHRA, CDR2 YSYEKL. The J segment lost 8 bases and the V segment lost 0 bases, leaving 2 bases of the junction unmatched. The CDR3 sequence is 13 residues long. CDR3 residues: CASSQDDRGGYTF. The CDR3, as DNA: TGCGCCAGCAGCCAAGACGACAGGGGCGGCTACACCTTC.

J is TRBJ2-5 and V is TRBV25-1; D call uncertain. Trimming took off 1 base at V and 6 bases at J, with 9 bases between the two ends. This CDR3 is built from 13 residues. Germline CDR1 MGHDK, CDR2 SYGVNS. CDR3 coding DNA: TGTGCCAGCAGTGAATCCGGAAGGAAGACCCAGTACTTC. Amino acids: CASSESGRKTQYF.

The rearrangement joins TRBV29-1 to TRBJ2-7, with 10 bases that match TRBD2. Germline CDR1 SQVTM, CDR2 ANQGSEA. CDR3 size: 13 residues. Losses at the gene ends were 7 bases for V and 4 bases for J; bases not matched to a gene: 7. Written as DNA, the CDR3 is TGCAGCGCATGGAGCGGGAGGGTTTACGAGCAGTACTTC. It yields the protein CSAWSGRVYEQYF.

This clone has a handful of counts. This chain links TRBV7-9 with TRBJ1-3; D not resolved. V dropped 5 bases and J dropped 3 bases, with 8 bases sitting between them. The CDR3 is 13 residues long. Germline values: CDR1 SEHNR, CDR2 FQNEAQ (reference sequence). The CDR3 loop reads CASSAAFGNTIYF. CDR3 coding DNA: TGTGCCAGCAGCGCCGCCTTTGGAAACACCATATATTTT.

This clone turned up a few times. V is TRBV28 and J is TRBJ1-5, with TRBD1 matching 7 bases. The CDR3 is 12 residues long. The V gene end was trimmed by 7 bases and the J gene end by 5 bases; junction bases not matched to a gene: 2. Germline CDR1 is MDHEN and CDR2 is SYDVKM. The CDR3, as DNA: TGTGCCAGCATTCAGGGGGATCAGCCCCAGCATTTT. This gives the protein CASIQGDQPQHF.

The J gene is TRBJ1-2, the V gene TRBV10-2; D is unresolved. Germline V gene sequence: CDR1 WSHSY, CDR2 SAAADI. The CDR3 has 14 residues. V dropped 0 bases and J dropped 4 bases, with 9 bases sitting between them. DNA for the CDR3: TGCGCCAGCAGTGAGTCGAATCGGGGCTATGGCTACACCTTC. Translating gives CASSESNRGYGYTF.